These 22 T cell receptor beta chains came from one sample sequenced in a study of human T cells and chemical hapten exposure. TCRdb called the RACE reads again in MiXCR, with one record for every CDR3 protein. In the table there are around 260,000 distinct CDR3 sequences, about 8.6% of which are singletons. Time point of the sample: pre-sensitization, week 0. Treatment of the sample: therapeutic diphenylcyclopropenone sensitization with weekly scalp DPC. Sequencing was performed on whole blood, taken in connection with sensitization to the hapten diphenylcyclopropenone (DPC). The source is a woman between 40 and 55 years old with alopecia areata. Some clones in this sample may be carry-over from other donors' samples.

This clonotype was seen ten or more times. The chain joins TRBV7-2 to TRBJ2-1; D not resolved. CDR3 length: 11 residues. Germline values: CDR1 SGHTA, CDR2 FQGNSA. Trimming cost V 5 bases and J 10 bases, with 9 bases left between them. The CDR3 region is CASSPAREQFF. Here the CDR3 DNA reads TGTGCCAGCAGCCCCGCCCGGGAGCAGTTCTTC.

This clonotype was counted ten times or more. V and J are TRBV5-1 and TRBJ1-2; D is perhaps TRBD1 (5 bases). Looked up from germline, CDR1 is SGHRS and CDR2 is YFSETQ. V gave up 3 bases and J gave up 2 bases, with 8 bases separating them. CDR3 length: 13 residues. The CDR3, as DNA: TGCGCCAGCAGCTCAGGGTTAAACTATGGCTACACCTTC. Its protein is CASSSGLNYGYTF.

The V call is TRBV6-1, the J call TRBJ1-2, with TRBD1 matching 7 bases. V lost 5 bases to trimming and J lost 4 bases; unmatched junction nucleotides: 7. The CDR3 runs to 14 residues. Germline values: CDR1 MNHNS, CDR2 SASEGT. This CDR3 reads CASSQGTEGYGYTF. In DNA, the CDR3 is TGTGCCAGCAGTCAAGGGACAGAGGGCTATGGCTACACCTTC.

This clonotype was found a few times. CDR3 DNA: TGTGCCAGCAGCTCCCGAGGGGGTGCAACTAATGAAAAACTGTTTTTT. It specifies CASSSRGGATNEKLFF. The rearrangement uses TRBV11-2 and TRBJ1-4, with D possibly matching TRBD1 (6 bases). The V end lost 4 bases, the J end lost 0 bases, and 12 bases lay between the germline ends. The CDR3 runs 16 residues. CDR1 and CDR2 (germline): SGHAT, FQNNGV. Full variable domain (rest looked up from reference TRBV11-2 and TRBJ1-4): EAGVAQSPRYKIIEKRQSVAFWCNPISGHATLYWYQQILGQGPKLLIQFQNNGVVDDSQLPKDRFSAERLKGVDSTLKIQPAKLEDSAVYLCASSSRGGATNEKLFFGSGTQLSVL.

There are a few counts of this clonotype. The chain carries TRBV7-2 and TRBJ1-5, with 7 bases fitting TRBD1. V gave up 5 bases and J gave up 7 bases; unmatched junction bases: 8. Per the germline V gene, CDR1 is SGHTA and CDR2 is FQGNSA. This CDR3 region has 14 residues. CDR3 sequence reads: CASSQGGFRQPQHF. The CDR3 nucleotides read TGTGCCAGCAGCCAAGGGGGCTTCAGGCAGCCCCAGCATTTT.

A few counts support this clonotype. This chain's CDR3 is CASSFTAGVGMNTEAFF. The CDR3 nucleotides are TGCGCCAGCAGCTTTACAGCAGGGGTTGGAATGAACACTGAAGCTTTCTTT. The rearrangement joins TRBV5-1 to TRBJ1-1, with D possibly matching TRBD1 (6 bases). Between the trimmed V and J ends, which lost 2 bases and 0 bases, there was a span of 17 bases. The CDR3 is made up of 17 amino acids. Germline V CDR1 and CDR2: SGHRS, YFSETQ.

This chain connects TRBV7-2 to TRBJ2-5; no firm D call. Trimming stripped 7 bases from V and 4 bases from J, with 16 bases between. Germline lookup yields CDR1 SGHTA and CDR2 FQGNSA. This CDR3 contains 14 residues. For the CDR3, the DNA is TGTGCCAGCACCAGGACGACTTGGCGAGAGACCCAGTACTTC. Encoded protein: CASTRTTWRETQYF.

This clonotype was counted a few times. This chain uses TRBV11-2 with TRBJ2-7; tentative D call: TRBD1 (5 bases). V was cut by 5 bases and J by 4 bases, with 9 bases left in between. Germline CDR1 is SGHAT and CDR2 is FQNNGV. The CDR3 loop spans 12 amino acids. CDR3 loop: CASSIRQYEQYF. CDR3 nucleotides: TGTGCCAGCAGCATAAGACAGTACGAGCAGTACTTC.

The CDR3 spells CASSRTGLSNQPQHF. The DNA of the CDR3 is TGCGCCAGCAGCCGGACAGGGCTAAGCAATCAGCCCCAGCATTTT. The chain employs TRBV5-1 and TRBJ1-5, with TRBD1 matching over 8 bases. Germline V gives CDR1 SGHRS, CDR2 YFSETQ. V was clipped by 4 bases and J by 1 base; unmatched bases: 4. This CDR3 contains 15 residues.

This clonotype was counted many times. CDR3 bases: TGTGCCAGCAGTATTGGACAGGGTTCGTATCAGCCCCAGCATTTT. Protein: CASSIGQGSYQPQHF. V is TRBV28 and J is TRBJ1-5, with 8 bases fitting TRBD1. The germline CDR1 and CDR2 sequences are MDHEN and SYDVKM. CDR3 length equals 15 residues. The ends lost 5 bases at V and 5 bases at J; junction bases unmatched: 8.

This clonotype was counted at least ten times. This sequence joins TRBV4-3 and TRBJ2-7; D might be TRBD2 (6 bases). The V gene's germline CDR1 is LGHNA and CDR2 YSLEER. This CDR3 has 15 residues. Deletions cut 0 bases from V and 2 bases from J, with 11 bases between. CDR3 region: CASSQENGGAYEQYF. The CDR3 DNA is TGCGCCAGCAGCCAAGAGAACGGCGGGGCCTACGAGCAGTACTTC.

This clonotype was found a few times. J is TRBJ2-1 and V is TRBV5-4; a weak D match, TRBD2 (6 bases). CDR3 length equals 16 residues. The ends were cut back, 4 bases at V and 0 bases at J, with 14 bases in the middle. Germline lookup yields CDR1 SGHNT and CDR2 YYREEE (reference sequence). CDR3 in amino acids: CASSTGGDNSYNEQFF. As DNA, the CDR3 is TGTGCCAGCAGCACTGGCGGGGATAACTCCTACAATGAGCAGTTCTTC. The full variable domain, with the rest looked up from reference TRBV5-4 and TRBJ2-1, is ETGVTQSPTHLIKTRGQQVTLRCSSQSGHNTVSWYQQALGQGPQFIFQYYREEENGRGNFPPRFSGLQFPNYSSELNVNALELDDSALYLCASSTGGDNSYNEQFFGPGTRLTVL.

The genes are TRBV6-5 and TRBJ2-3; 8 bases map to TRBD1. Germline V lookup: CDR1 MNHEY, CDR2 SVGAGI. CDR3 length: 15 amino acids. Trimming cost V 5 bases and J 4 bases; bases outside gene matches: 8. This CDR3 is CASSPGQAVADTQYF. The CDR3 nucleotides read TGTGCCAGCAGTCCGGGACAGGCCGTTGCAGATACGCAGTATTTT.

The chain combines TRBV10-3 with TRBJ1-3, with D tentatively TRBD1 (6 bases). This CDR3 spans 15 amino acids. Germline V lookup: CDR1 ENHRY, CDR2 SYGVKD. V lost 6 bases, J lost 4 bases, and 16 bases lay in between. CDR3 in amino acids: CAISPNTGSGNTIYF. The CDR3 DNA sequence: TGTGCCATCAGCCCTAATACAGGGTCCGGAAACACCATATATTTT.

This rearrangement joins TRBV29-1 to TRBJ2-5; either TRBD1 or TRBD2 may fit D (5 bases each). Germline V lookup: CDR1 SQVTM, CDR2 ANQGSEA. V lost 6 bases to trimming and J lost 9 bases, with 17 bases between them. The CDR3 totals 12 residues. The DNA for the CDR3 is TGCAGCGTAGTATTTGGGACCGTGGCCCAGTACTTC. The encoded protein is CSVVFGTVAQYF.

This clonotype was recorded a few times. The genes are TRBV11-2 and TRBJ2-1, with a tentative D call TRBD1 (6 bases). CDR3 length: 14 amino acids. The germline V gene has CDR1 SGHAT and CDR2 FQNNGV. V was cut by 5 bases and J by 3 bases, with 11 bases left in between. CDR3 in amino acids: CASSPNRVYNEQFF. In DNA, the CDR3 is TGTGCCAGCAGCCCGAACAGGGTCTACAATGAGCAGTTCTTC.

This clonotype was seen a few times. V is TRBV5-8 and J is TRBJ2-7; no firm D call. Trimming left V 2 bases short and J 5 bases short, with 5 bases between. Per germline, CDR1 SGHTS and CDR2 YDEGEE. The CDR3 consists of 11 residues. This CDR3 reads CASSLRNEQYF. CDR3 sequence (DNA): TGTGCCAGCAGCTTAAGGAACGAGCAGTACTTC.

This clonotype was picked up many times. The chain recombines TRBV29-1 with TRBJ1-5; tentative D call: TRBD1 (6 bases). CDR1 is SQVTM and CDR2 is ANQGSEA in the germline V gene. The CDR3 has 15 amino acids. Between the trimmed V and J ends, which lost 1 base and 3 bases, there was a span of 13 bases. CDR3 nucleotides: TGCAGCGTTGAAGGGAACAGGGAATACAATCAGCCCCAGCATTTT. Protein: CSVEGNREYNQPQHF.

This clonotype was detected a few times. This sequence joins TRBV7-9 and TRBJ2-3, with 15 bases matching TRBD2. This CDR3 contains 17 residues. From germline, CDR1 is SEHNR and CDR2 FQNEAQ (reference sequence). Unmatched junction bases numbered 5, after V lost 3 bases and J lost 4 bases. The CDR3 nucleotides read TGTGCCAGCAGCTTTTCGCGGACTAGCGGGAGGGCAGATACGCAGTATTTT. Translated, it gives CASSFSRTSGRADTQYF.

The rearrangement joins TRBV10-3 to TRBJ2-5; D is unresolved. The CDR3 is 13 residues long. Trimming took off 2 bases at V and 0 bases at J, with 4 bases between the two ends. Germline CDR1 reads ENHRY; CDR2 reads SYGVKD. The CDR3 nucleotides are TGTGCCATCAGTGAGGTCGACCAAGAGACCCAGTACTTC. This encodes CAISEVDQETQYF.

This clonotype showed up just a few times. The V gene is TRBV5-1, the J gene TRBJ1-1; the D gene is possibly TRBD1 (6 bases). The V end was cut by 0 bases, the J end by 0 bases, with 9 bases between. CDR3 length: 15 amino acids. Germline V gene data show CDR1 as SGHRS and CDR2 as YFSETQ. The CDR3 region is CASSLDRGVNTEAFF. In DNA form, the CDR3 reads TGCGCCAGCAGCTTGGATAGGGGGGTGAACACTGAAGCTTTCTTT.

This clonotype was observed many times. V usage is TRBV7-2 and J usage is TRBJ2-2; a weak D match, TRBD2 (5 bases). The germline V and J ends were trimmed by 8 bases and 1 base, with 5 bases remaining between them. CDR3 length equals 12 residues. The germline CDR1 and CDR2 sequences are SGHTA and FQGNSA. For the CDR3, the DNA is TGTGCCAGCGGACTGAACACCGGGGAGCTGTTTTTT. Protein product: CASGLNTGELFF.